This passage covers 28 T cell receptor beta chains from one sample sequenced in a study of OX40 agonist ivuxolimab in advanced cancers. Clones were read by immunoSEQ multiplex PCR, and TCRdb kept only the in-frame ones, dropping some. Of about 100,000 clones in the sample, about nine tenths were seen once. Specimen: CD4+ or CD8+ T cells sorted from blood, collected in a trial of the OX40 agonist ivuxolimab. These receptors originate from an adult with an advanced solid tumor such as melanoma, head and neck, liver or kidney cancer.

This clone has a single count. The chain uses TRBV5-1 and TRBJ1-6; D call uncertain. V gave up 4 bases and J gave up 0 bases, with 11 bases separating them. The CDR3 spans 16 residues. Per germline, CDR1 SGHRS and CDR2 YFSETQ. CDR3 protein: CASSQRLSSYNSPLHF. The DNA of the CDR3 is TGCGCCAGCAGCCAGCGACTTAGCTCCTATAATTCACCCCTCCACTTT.

This clone was picked up one time. J is TRBJ1-5 and V is TRBV7-9; 7 bases fit TRBD1. Germline lookup yields CDR1 SEHNR and CDR2 FQNEAQ (reference sequence). With 5 bases clipped from V and 7 bases from J, the junction kept 17 bases outside the gene matches. The length of the CDR3 is 17 residues. CDR3 amino acids: CASSQYGLQGLEQPQHF. As DNA, the CDR3 is TGTGCCAGCAGCCAATACGGACTACAGGGGTTAGAGCAGCCCCAGCATTTT.

This chain uses TRBV6-5 with TRBJ2-3; D gene unclear. Germline V gene data show CDR1 as MNHEY and CDR2 as SVGAGI. CDR3 length: 16 amino acids. Trimming removed 2 bases from V and 1 base from J, with 13 bases in between. CDR3 nucleotide sequence: TGTGCCAGCAGTTACAACCGTCCTGTGGGCACAGATACGCAGTATTTT. As protein: CASSYNRPVGTDTQYF.

This rearrangement joins TRBV15 to TRBJ2-3, with 7 bases identical to TRBD2. CDR3 size: 15 residues. CDR1 and CDR2 (germline): LNHNV, YYDKDF (reference sequence). V lost 1 base to trimming and J lost 5 bases; unmatched junction nucleotides: 6. CDR3 sequence reads: CATSRVLAGVDTQYF. In DNA form, the CDR3 reads TGTGCCACCAGCAGAGTGCTGGCGGGAGTAGATACGCAGTATTTT.

V and J are TRBV4-2 and TRBJ1-2, with D perhaps TRBD1 (5 bases). The V gene's germline CDR1 is LGHNA and CDR2 YNFKEQ. The CDR3 sequence is 18 residues long. Trimming stripped 0 bases from V and 0 bases from J, with 17 bases between. The CDR3 region has the DNA TGTGCCAGCAGCCAAGACGGGGCAGGGTCCCAAGCTAACTATGGCTACACCTTC. Translating gives CASSQDGAGSQANYGYTF.

This clone is termed medium-sized. This chain joins TRBV27 and TRBJ1-1, with TRBD1 as a possible D gene (6 bases). The ends were cut back, 2 bases at V and 3 bases at J, with 13 bases in the middle. There are 15 residues in the CDR3. CDR1 and CDR2 from the germline V gene are MNHEY and SMNVEV (reference sequence). The CDR3, as DNA: TGTGCCAGCAGTTTACTCCCAGGGGCCGACACTGAAGCTTTCTTT. Its translation: CASSLLPGADTEAFF.

The CDR3 is CASSFEAGFEQFF. The CDR3 region has the DNA TGTGCCAGCAGTTTTGAAGCGGGGTTTGAGCAGTTCTTC. The rearrangement uses TRBV27 and TRBJ2-1; the match to TRBD2 covers 7 bases. J was trimmed by 9 bases and V by 3 bases; bases with no gene match: 5. Germline V gives CDR1 MNHEY, CDR2 SMNVEV (reference sequence). The CDR3 is 13 amino acids.

The V and J genes are TRBV7-2 and TRBJ2-2; 11 bases are a match to TRBD1. The V segment lost 5 bases and the J segment 4 bases; nucleotides outside the gene matches: 6. Germline V lookup: CDR1 SGHTA, CDR2 FQGNSA. This CDR3 has 16 amino acids. The CDR3 sequence: CASSPRTGGRTGELFF. The CDR3 region has the DNA TGTGCCAGCAGCCCCCGGACAGGGGGCCGCACCGGGGAGCTGTTTTTT.

This chain uses TRBV19 with TRBJ1-4; D gene ambiguous. Germline loops: CDR1 LNHDA, CDR2 SQIVND (reference sequence). The CDR3 is 15 amino acids. V lost 3 bases and J lost 5, with 13 bases in between. The CDR3 loop is CASSMRKRVNEKLFF. The CDR3 region has the DNA TGTGCCAGTAGTATGAGGAAACGGGTGAATGAAAAACTGTTTTTT.

This clone was seen a single time. The chain recombines TRBV11-2 with TRBJ1-1; TRBD1 aligns across 8 bases. In germline, CDR1 is SGHAT, CDR2 FQNNGV. The CDR3 covers 14 residues. Unmatched junction bases numbered 4, after V lost 5 bases and J lost 2 bases. In DNA, the CDR3 is TGTGCCAGCAGCCCCGACAGGGGAAACACTGAAGCTTTCTTT. Protein: CASSPDRGNTEAFF.

The chain uses TRBV4-3 and TRBJ2-2; D is unresolved. Germline V lookup: CDR1 LGHNA, CDR2 YSLEER. V was clipped by 1 base and J by 0 bases, with 9 bases between them. CDR3 length: 16 amino acids. CDR3 sequence reads: CASSQVVGSNTGELFF. The CDR3 bases are TGCGCCAGCAGCCAAGTCGTAGGATCGAACACCGGGGAGCTGTTTTTT.

V is TRBV5-5 and J is TRBJ2-1, with TRBD1 as a possible D gene (6 bases). CDR3 length: 13 residues. Germline V gene sequence: CDR1 SGHKS, CDR2 YYEKEE (reference sequence). Between the trimmed V and J ends, which lost 4 bases and 2 bases, there was a span of 7 bases. The CDR3 coding sequence is TGTGCCAGCAGCCGGACAGCCTACAATGAGCAGTTCTTC. Translated, it gives CASSRTAYNEQFF.

The J gene is TRBJ1-1, the V gene TRBV19; 9 bases line up with TRBD1. The germline CDR1 and CDR2 sequences are LNHDA and SQIVND (reference sequence). The V segment lost 1 base and the J segment 4 bases; nucleotides outside the gene matches: 13. This CDR3 has 18 amino acids. The DNA for the CDR3 is TGTGCCAGTAGTATAGCCGAACAGGGGGCAGGTTTGTCCACTGAAGCTTTCTTT. Translation gives CASSIAEQGAGLSTEAFF.

This clone was seen only once. This CDR3 is CASSPTGRGPGYEQYF. DNA for the CDR3: TGTGCCAGCAGTCCCACCGGGCGTGGACCAGGTTACGAGCAGTACTTC. The J gene is TRBJ2-7, the V gene TRBV27; D unclear. The CDR3 sequence is 16 residues long. Trimming shortened V by 5 bases and J by 4 bases, and 21 bases separated the two germline ends. CDR1 is MNHEY, CDR2 SMNVEV, per germline (reference sequence).

The chain employs TRBV11-3 and TRBJ2-3; D unresolved. Per the germline V gene, CDR1 is SGHNT and CDR2 is YENEEA. Trimming cost V 3 bases and J 1 base, with 8 bases left between them. The CDR3 is 14 residues long. The CDR3 bases are TGTGCCAGCAGCTTTTCGCAGGGCACAGATACGCAGTATTTT. It translates to CASSFSQGTDTQYF.

The rearrangement links TRBV4-3 to TRBJ2-1; D uncertain. V was clipped by 4 bases and J by 13 bases, with 23 bases between them. The CDR3 covers 15 residues. In germline, CDR1 is LGHNA, CDR2 YSLEER. The CDR3 is CASSPQLYPAWVQFF. The CDR3, as DNA: TGCGCCAGCAGCCCCCAACTTTACCCCGCGTGGGTACAGTTCTTC.

CDR3 protein: CASRGGLETDTQYF. The CDR3 region has the DNA TGTGCCAGCAGGGGGGGACTAGAAACAGATACGCAGTATTTT. This chain joins TRBV2 and TRBJ2-3; 8 nucleotides agree with TRBD2. With 6 bases clipped from V and 3 bases from J, the junction kept 5 bases outside the gene matches. Germline values: CDR1 SNHLY, CDR2 FYNNEI. The CDR3 spans 14 residues.

The V call is TRBV5-1, the J call TRBJ1-2; 8 bases line up with TRBD1. The ends lost 7 bases at V and 3 bases at J; junction bases unmatched: 8. Germline CDR1 reads SGHRS; CDR2 reads YFSETQ. The CDR3 contains 14 residues. CDR3 loop: CASRTGIMDYGYTF. The CDR3 DNA follows: TGCGCCAGCCGGACAGGGATTATGGACTATGGCTACACCTTC.

This clone showed up just a few times. V usage is TRBV7-6 and J usage is TRBJ1-1; no clear D. The CDR3 sequence is 15 residues long. Germline V gene data show CDR1 as SGHVS and CDR2 as FNYEAQ. Trimming removed 1 base from V and 3 bases from J, with 12 bases in between. CDR3 DNA sequence: TGTGCCAGCAGCTTAGAAGGAGGGCTCGACACTGAAGCTTTCTTT. Protein: CASSLEGGLDTEAFF.

This clone was counted a few times. The CDR3 region is CASSWTPRGQPQHF. The CDR3 DNA follows: TGTGCCAGCAGCTGGACCCCCCGGGGGCAGCCCCAGCATTTT. This chain joins TRBV5-6 and TRBJ1-5, with TRBD1 as a possible D gene (5 bases). CDR1 and CDR2 from the germline V gene are SGHDT and YYEEEE. The V end was cut by 3 bases, the J end by 7 bases, with 14 bases between. This CDR3 is 14 amino acids long.

CDR3 DNA: TGTGCCAGCAGCTTAGCGGGCAGGGGACCCTACGAGCAGTACTTC. This codes for CASSLAGRGPYEQYF. This chain uses TRBV7-2 with TRBJ2-7; weak D call: TRBD1 (6 bases). V was cut by 0 bases and J by 2 bases, with 11 bases left in between. Germline lookup yields CDR1 SGHTA and CDR2 FQGNSA. The CDR3 runs 15 residues.

CDR3 amino acids: CAWSVDGRNTGELFF. The CDR3 DNA sequence: TGTGCCTGGAGTGTAGACGGGAGGAACACCGGGGAGCTGTTTTTT. The chain carries TRBV30 and TRBJ2-2; the D gene is possibly TRBD2 (6 bases). The V end was cut by 0 bases, the J end by 1 base, with 9 bases between. CDR1 and CDR2 (germline): GTSNPN, SVGIG (reference sequence). CDR3 length: 15 amino acids.

The chain joins TRBV10-3 to TRBJ2-2; TRBD2 might be the D (8 bases). The V gene's germline CDR1 is ENHRY and CDR2 SYGVKD. V was pared by 8 bases and J by 4 bases, with 17 bases between. This CDR3 region has 15 residues. The DNA of the CDR3 is TGTGCCATCCGGGAGGGGGCGATAATCACCGGGGAGCTGTTTTTT. This codes for CAIREGAIITGELFF.

The rearrangement uses TRBV5-6 and TRBJ1-6; perhaps TRBD1 as D (6 bases). Germline V CDR1 and CDR2: SGHDT, YYEEEE. The CDR3 contains 16 residues. Trimming took off 6 bases at V and 7 bases at J, with 20 bases between the two ends. The CDR3 loop reads CASTPGGGGGNSPLHF. The CDR3 DNA follows: TGTGCCAGCACCCCTGGTGGGGGCGGAGGGAATTCACCCCTCCACTTT. Full variable domain (rest looked up from reference TRBV5-6 and TRBJ1-6): DAGVTQSPTHLIKTRGQQVTLRCSPKSGHDTVSWYQQALGQGPQFIFQYYEEEERQRGNFPDRFSGHQFPNYSSELNVNALLLGDSALYLCASTPGGGGGNSPLHFGNGTRLTVT.

The chain combines TRBV19 with TRBJ2-1; TRBD2 matches 11 bases. V was clipped by 3 bases and J by 6 bases; unmatched bases: 4. Per germline, CDR1 LNHDA and CDR2 SQIVND (reference sequence). This CDR3 contains 15 residues. The CDR3 DNA sequence: TGTGCCAGTAGTATTCTAGCGGGAGGAGGCAATGAGCAGTTCTTC. This codes for CASSILAGGGNEQFF. The variable domain in full, with the rest retrieved from reference TRBV19 and TRBJ2-1, is DGGITQSPKYLFRKEGQNVTLSCEQNLNHDAMYWYRQDPGQGLRLIYYSQIVNDFQKGDIAEGYSVSREKKESFPLTVTSAQKNPTAFYLCASSILAGGGNEQFFGPGTRLTVL.

This clone was detected only once. This rearrangement joins TRBV28 to TRBJ2-1; TRBD2 matches at 11 bases. Germline V gene lookup returns CDR1 MDHEN and CDR2 SYDVKM. The V and J ends lost 5 bases and 1 base, in that order; junction bases with no gene match: 7. This CDR3 has 17 residues. The CDR3 DNA reads as TGTGCCAGCAGTATTATAGCGGGAGGGCCATCCTACAATGAGCAGTTCTTC. This sequence encodes CASSIIAGGPSYNEQFF.

The CDR3 coding sequence is TGTGCCAGCAGCTCTGAGGCGGGAGGATGGGAGCAGTACTTC. Residues: CASSSEAGGWEQYF. The chain recombines TRBV7-6 with TRBJ2-7, with 8 bases that match TRBD2. V lost 4 bases, J lost 7 bases, and 9 bases stayed unmatched. CDR1 and CDR2 from the germline V gene are SGHVS and FNYEAQ. The CDR3 contains 14 residues.

The J gene is TRBJ2-3, the V gene TRBV6-6; D is unresolved. This CDR3 comprises 14 residues. Trimming pared 8 bases from V and 2 bases from J, leaving 14 bases between. CDR1 MNHNY and CDR2 SVGAGI come from the germline V gene (reference sequence). Here the CDR3 DNA reads TGTGCCAGCGCTATGGGCGGCAACACAGATACGCAGTATTTT. This gives the protein CASAMGGNTDTQYF.